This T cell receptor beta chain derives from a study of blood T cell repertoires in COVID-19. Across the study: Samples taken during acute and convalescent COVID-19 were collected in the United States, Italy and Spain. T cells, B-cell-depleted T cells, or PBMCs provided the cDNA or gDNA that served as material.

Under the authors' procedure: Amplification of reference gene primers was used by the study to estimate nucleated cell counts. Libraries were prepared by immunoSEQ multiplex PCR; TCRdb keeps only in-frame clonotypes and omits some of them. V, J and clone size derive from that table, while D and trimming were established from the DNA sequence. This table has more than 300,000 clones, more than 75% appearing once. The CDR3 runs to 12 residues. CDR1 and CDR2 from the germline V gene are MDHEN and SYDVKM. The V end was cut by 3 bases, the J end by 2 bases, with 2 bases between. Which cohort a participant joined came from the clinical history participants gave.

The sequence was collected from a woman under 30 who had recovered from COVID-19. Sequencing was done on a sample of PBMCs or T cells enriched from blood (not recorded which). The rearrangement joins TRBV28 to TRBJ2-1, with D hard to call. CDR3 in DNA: TGTGCCAGCAGTTTCGCCTACAATGAGCAGTTCTTC. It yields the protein CASSFAYNEQFF. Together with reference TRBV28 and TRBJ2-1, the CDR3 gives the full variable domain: DVKVTQSSRYLVKRTGEKVFLECVQDMDHENMFWYRQDPGLGLRLIYFSYDVKMKEKGDIPEGYSVSREKKERFSLILESASTNQTSMYLCASSFAYNEQFFGPGTRLTVL.